These 31 T cell receptor beta chains came from one sample sequenced in a study of blood T cell repertoires in COVID-19. The repertoire was sequenced with immunoSEQ multiplex PCR; TCRdb's copy has only in-frame clones and lacks some. The sample holds about 40,000 clones, around 86% seen once. Sample: peripheral blood. The receptors stem from a middle-aged man in a cohort sampled during active COVID-19.

The chain joins TRBV5-1 to TRBJ2-2; possible D gene TRBD1, 5 bases. CDR3 length: 13 residues. V was shortened by 3 bases and J by 10 bases, with 13 bases between the two germline ends. Germline CDR1 and CDR2: SGHRS and YFSETQ. CDR3 coding DNA: TGCGCCAGCAGCTCGAGGTGGGGCGAGGAGCTGTTTTTT. Translating gives CASSSRWGEELFF.

The V call is TRBV18, the J call TRBJ2-3; 7 nucleotides align to TRBD1. CDR1 KGHSH and CDR2 LQKENI come from the germline V gene. The V and J ends lost 5 bases and 5 bases, in that order; junction bases with no gene match: 10. The CDR3 consists of 15 residues. CDR3 sequence (DNA): TGTGCCAGCTCAACCGGCTCGACAGGGCGAGATACGCAGTATTTT. Encoded protein: CASSTGSTGRDTQYF.

The chain carries TRBV30 and TRBJ2-2; the D is unclear. The length of the CDR3 is 11 residues. Germline V gene sequence: CDR1 GTSNPN, CDR2 SVGIG (reference sequence). The V gene lost 6 bases and the J gene lost 5 bases, with 7 bases spanning the gap. The CDR3 DNA follows: TGTGCCTGTAGTCCTACCGGGGAGCTGTTTTTT. Protein sequence: CACSPTGELFF.

J is TRBJ1-5 and V is TRBV6-2 or TRBV6-3, with D unresolved. V was cut by 0 bases and J by 7 bases, with 10 bases left in between. Germline assignment: CDR1 MNHEY and CDR2 SVGEGT. The CDR3 runs 14 residues. The CDR3 coding sequence is TGTGCCAGCAGTTACTCAGGCGGGCTGCAGCCCCAGCATTTT. Its translation: CASSYSGGLQPQHF.

V and J are TRBV5-1 and TRBJ2-5, with 9 bases fitting TRBD2. CDR1 and CDR2 from the germline V gene are SGHRS and YFSETQ. V lost 5 bases to trimming and J lost 1 base; unmatched junction nucleotides: 24. The CDR3 spans 21 residues. DNA of the CDR3: TGCGCCAGCAGTCAACCCACCAGCGGGGGGATCGCCAAAGGCCGCCAAGAGACCCAGTACTTC. Protein product: CASSQPTSGGIAKGRQETQYF.

The chain has TRBV5-1 and TRBJ2-3; D is unresolved. V lost 5 bases, J lost 6 bases, and 13 bases lay in between. The germline V gene has CDR1 SGHRS and CDR2 YFSETQ. This CDR3 has 13 amino acids. CDR3 amino acids: CASRSDSLDTQYF. The CDR3 DNA is TGCGCCAGCAGATCCGACTCATTGGATACGCAGTATTTT.

V gene TRBV27 combines with J gene TRBJ2-4; 8 positions match TRBD1. The CDR3 has 15 amino acids. With V trimmed by 7 bases and J by 5 bases, 10 bases remained unmatched. Germline lookup yields CDR1 MNHEY and CDR2 SMNVEV (reference sequence). CDR3 sequence: CASTPDREGQNIQYF. CDR3 nucleotide sequence: TGTGCCAGCACCCCGGACAGGGAAGGCCAAAACATTCAGTACTTC.

V gene TRBV7-9 combines with J gene TRBJ1-1; unclear D gene. The germline gives CDR1 SEHNR, CDR2 FQNEAQ (reference sequence). Deletions cut 10 bases from V and 2 bases from J, with 11 bases between. The CDR3 runs to 12 residues. CDR3 in DNA: TGTGCCACTGGCCCGTACAACACTGAAGCTTTCTTT. Translating it yields CATGPYNTEAFF. The variable domain in full, completed from reference TRBV7-9 and TRBJ1-1, reads DTGVSQNPRHKITKRGQNVTFRCDPISEHNRLYWYRQTLGQGPEFLTYFQNEAQLEKSRLLSDRFSAERPKGSFSTLEIQRTEQGDSAMYLCATGPYNTEAFFGQGTRLTVV.

V and J are TRBV7-3 and TRBJ2-2; D remains ambiguous. The germline V gene has CDR1 SGHTA and CDR2 FQGTGA. The CDR3 totals 14 residues. Trimming removed 5 bases from V and 5 bases from J, with 12 bases in between. CDR3 sequence: CASSAGPQTGELFF. CDR3 nucleotide sequence: TGTGCCAGCAGCGCAGGCCCGCAGACCGGGGAGCTGTTTTTT. The variable domain in full, with the rest retrieved from reference TRBV7-3 and TRBJ2-2, is GAGVSQTPSNKVTEKGKYVELRCDPISGHTALYWYRQSLGQGPEFLIYFQGTGAADDSGLPNDRFFAVRPEGSVSTLKIQRTERGDSAVYLCASSAGPQTGELFFGEGSRLTVL.

The chain combines TRBV12-5 with TRBJ1-5, with TRBD1 matching over 7 bases. Per the germline V gene, CDR1 is LGHNT and CDR2 is FRNRAP. J gave up 7 bases and V 5 bases, and 20 bases lay outside the gene matches. The length of the CDR3 is 18 residues. The CDR3 region has the DNA TGTGCTAGTGGTCTTCGTCGGATTCTACAGGGGAACGAACAGCCCCAGCATTTT. Its protein is CASGLRRILQGNEQPQHF.

The V and J genes are TRBV3-1 (or the pseudogene TRBV3-2) and TRBJ2-4; a possible D gene is TRBD2 (5 bases). The CDR3 has 14 residues. CDR1 LGHDT and CDR2 YNNKEL come from the germline V gene (reference sequence). The ends were cut back, 4 bases at V and 5 bases at J, with 12 bases in the middle. CDR3: CASSPQSGENIQYF. The CDR3 DNA reads TGTGCCAGCAGCCCCCAGAGCGGAGAAAACATTCAGTACTTC.

This clone was found many times. V gene TRBV11-3 combines with J gene TRBJ2-7; TRBD1 aligns across 8 bases. The CDR3 loop spans 13 amino acids. The germline gives CDR1 SGHNT, CDR2 YENEEA. V trimming: 2 bases; J trimming: 6 bases; junction bases outside the gene matches: 3. For the CDR3, the DNA is TGTGCCAGCAGCTTAAGACAGGGGAGCGAGCAGTACTTC. Residues: CASSLRQGSEQYF.

The rearrangement joins TRBV11-2 to TRBJ1-2, with D possibly TRBD1 on 6 matching bases. The V gene lost 5 bases and the J gene lost 4 bases, with 17 bases spanning the gap. Germline CDR1 SGHAT, CDR2 FQNNGV. The CDR3 spans 15 residues. In DNA form, the CDR3 reads TGTGCCAGCAGCGCGGGGGGGGGCGGCCTCTATGGCTACACCTTC. It is translated as CASSAGGGGLYGYTF.

The table lists this clone with a few counts. The gene calls are TRBV7-8 and TRBJ1-2, with a weak D call TRBD1 (5 bases). Looked up from germline, CDR1 is SGHVS and CDR2 is FQNEAQ. This CDR3 spans 15 amino acids. The V gene lost 1 base and the J gene lost 8 bases, with 17 bases spanning the gap. The CDR3 region is CASSLDGGTVGGYTF. The CDR3 DNA follows: TGTGCCAGCAGCTTAGATGGGGGGACCGTCGGGGGCTACACCTTC. Full variable domain (outside the CDR3, taken from reference TRBV7-8 and TRBJ1-2): GAGVSQSPRYKVAKRGQDVALRCDPISGHVSLFWYQQALGQGPEFLTYFQNEAQLDKSGLPSDRFFAERPEGSVSTLKIQRTQQEDSAVYLCASSLDGGTVGGYTFGSGTRLTVV.

The gene calls are TRBV7-5 and TRBJ2-7; the table's D call TRBD1 went unverified against the DNA. TRBV7-5 is a documented pseudogene. The length of the CDR3 is 15 residues. The CDR3 DNA follows: TGTGCCAGAAGCGCCAGGGGGCCCAGCTCCTACGAGCAGTACGTC. This codes for CARSARGPSSYEQYV.

The chain carries TRBV19 and TRBJ2-3, with 8 positions matching TRBD1. J gave up 4 bases and V 1 base, and 4 bases lay outside the gene matches. Germline V CDR1 and CDR2: LNHDA, SQIVND (reference sequence). The CDR3 is 15 residues long. The CDR3 nucleotides read TGTGCCAGTAGTATAGCCCAGGGGGCCGCAGATACGCAGTATTTT. Protein sequence: CASSIAQGAADTQYF. Full variable domain (missing parts from reference TRBV19 and TRBJ2-3): DGGITQSPKYLFRKEGQNVTLSCEQNLNHDAMYWYRQDPGQGLRLIYYSQIVNDFQKGDIAEGYSVSREKKESFPLTVTSAQKNPTAFYLCASSIAQGAADTQYFGPGTRLTVL.

V and J are TRBV30 and TRBJ1-1, with TRBD1 as a possible D gene (5 bases). The CDR3 is 12 amino acids. CDR1 and CDR2 from the germline V gene are GTSNPN and SVGIG (reference sequence). V lost 7 bases, J lost 5 bases, and 14 bases lay in between. DNA for the CDR3: TGTGCCTTCGTCCCAGGGAGGACTGAAGCTTTCTTT. It codes for CAFVPGRTEAFF.

The chain uses TRBV6-5 and TRBJ2-7, with 9 positions matching TRBD1. The CDR3 is 14 residues long. V lost 6 bases and J lost 0; bases outside the gene matches: 3. Looked up from germline, CDR1 is MNHEY and CDR2 is SVGAGI. CDR3 nucleotides: TGTGCCAGCAGATCGACAGGGGGCTCCTACGAGCAGTACGTC. This codes for CASRSTGGSYEQYV.

The chain recombines TRBV7-2 with TRBJ2-7; D is perhaps TRBD1 (6 bases). Germline V CDR1 and CDR2: SGHTA, FQGNSA. The CDR3 is 13 residues long. V lost 1 base to trimming and J lost 7 bases, with 11 bases between them. CDR3 nucleotides: TGTGCCAGCAGCTTAGGTGAGGGGGTGGAGCAGTACTTC. It encodes CASSLGEGVEQYF.

This chain uses TRBV30 with TRBJ2-2; 7 nucleotides match TRBD2. The CDR3 extends over 15 amino acids. With V trimmed by 1 base and J by 3 bases, 5 bases remained unmatched. Germline V CDR1 and CDR2: GTSNPN, SVGIG (reference sequence). CDR3 bases: TGTGCCTGGAGTGAGCGGGGACGCGACACCGGGGAGCTGTTTTTT. Translated: CAWSERGRDTGELFF. The complete variable domain, with remaining parts taken from reference TRBV30 and TRBJ2-2, reads SQTIHQWPATLVQPVGSPLSLECTVEGTSNPNLYWYRQAAGRGLQLLFYSVGIGQISSEVPQNLSASRPQDRQFILSSKKLLLSDSGFYLCAWSERGRDTGELFFGEGSRLTVL.

This clone was seen once. J is TRBJ2-2 and V is TRBV10-3; 7 bases align to TRBD1. There are 18 residues in the CDR3. Per germline, CDR1 ENHRY and CDR2 SYGVKD. Unmatched junction bases numbered 22, after V lost 9 bases and J lost 6 bases. The CDR3 sequence is CAILVMGKGALRPGELFF. CDR3 nucleotide sequence: TGTGCCATTCTTGTTATGGGGAAGGGGGCGCTGAGGCCCGGGGAGCTGTTTTTT.

The chain is built from TRBV7-3 and TRBJ2-3; TRBD2 matches 7 bases. The CDR3 loop spans 16 amino acids. In germline, CDR1 is SGHTA, CDR2 FQGTGA. The trim removed 4 bases at V and 5 bases at J, leaving 12 bases unmatched. The CDR3, as DNA: TGTGCCAGCAGCTCGGCGGGGCGGGAGCCTAGAGATACGCAGTATTTT. Translating gives CASSSAGREPRDTQYF.

The chain couples TRBV19 to TRBJ1-4, with D hard to call. CDR1 LNHDA and CDR2 SQIVND come from the germline V gene (reference sequence). The CDR3 consists of 15 residues. V dropped 6 bases and J dropped 0 bases, with 11 bases sitting between them. CDR3 bases: TGTGCCAGTAGCCTTATGGCGGCAACTAATGAAAAACTGTTTTTT. Translation: CASSLMAATNEKLFF.

The gene calls are TRBV18 and TRBJ2-6; 7 positions match TRBD1. Germline CDR1 reads KGHSH; CDR2 reads LQKENI. V gave up 4 bases and J gave up 0 bases; unmatched junction bases: 18. The CDR3 runs 21 residues. CDR3 DNA: TGTGCCAGCTCACTTGGGGCTAAACCGGGACAGAAACTCTCTGGGGCCAACGTCCTGACTTTC. Encoded protein: CASSLGAKPGQKLSGANVLTF.

The V call is TRBV7-2, the J call TRBJ2-1; 9 bases are a match to TRBD2. The CDR3 totals 16 residues. V lost 3 bases, J lost 2 bases, and 5 bases stayed unmatched. Germline V lookup: CDR1 SGHTA, CDR2 FQGNSA. The CDR3 protein is CASSFKSGRTYNEQFF. In nucleotides, the CDR3 is TGTGCCAGCAGCTTCAAAAGCGGGAGGACCTACAATGAGCAGTTCTTC.

The chain joins TRBV11-3 to TRBJ1-3; D gene uncertain. CDR3 length equals 19 residues. V was trimmed by 5 bases and J by 4 bases, leaving 27 bases between them. Per germline, CDR1 SGHNT and CDR2 YENEEA. CDR3 region: CASSPRRTDVNRRGNTIYF. CDR3 nucleotide sequence: TGTGCCAGCAGCCCCCGCCGGACTGACGTAAACCGACGGGGAAACACCATATATTTT.

The rearrangement joins TRBV28 to TRBJ1-2; D gene ambiguous. CDR1 and CDR2 (germline): MDHEN, SYDVKM. Trimming stripped 2 bases from V and 5 bases from J, with 15 bases between. This CDR3 contains 15 residues. CDR3 DNA: TGTGCCAGCAGTTTAGGTTTAGTTCATCTTTATGGCTACACCTTC. Translation gives CASSLGLVHLYGYTF.

The rearrangement links TRBV4-2 to TRBJ2-1; 7 bases match TRBD2. CDR1 is LGHNA and CDR2 is YNFKEQ in the germline V gene. Trimming at V came to 0 bases and at J to 1 base, leaving 9 bases not matched to a gene. The CDR3 extends over 18 amino acids. CDR3 protein: CASSQDGFRRESYNEQFF. As DNA, the CDR3 is TGTGCCAGCAGCCAAGACGGATTTCGGCGGGAGTCCTACAATGAGCAGTTCTTC.

A few counts support this clone. This chain uses TRBV7-9 with TRBJ2-1, with D possibly TRBD2 on 7 matching bases. V was clipped by 4 bases and J by 2 bases, with 18 bases between them. This CDR3 comprises 17 residues. CDR1 and CDR2 (germline): SEHNR, FQNEAQ (reference sequence). CDR3 DNA: TGTGCCAGCAGCTGGCTCGGGGGGCTTATCCCCTACAATGAGCAGTTCTTC. As protein: CASSWLGGLIPYNEQFF.

The gene calls are TRBV11-1 and TRBJ1-3; D is uncertain. The CDR3 covers 15 residues. Germline CDR1 and CDR2: SGHAT and FQDESV (reference sequence). Trimming left V 5 bases short and J 4 bases short, with 15 bases between. The CDR3 loop reads CASSTGPNWGNTIYF. CDR3 nucleotide sequence: TGTGCCAGCAGCACCGGTCCAAACTGGGGAAACACCATATATTTT.

The CDR3 nucleotides are TGTGCCAGCCCTCCCCCCTGGGACAGTTCGTTTGAAGCTTTCTTT. It yields the protein CASPPPWDSSFEAFF. This chain links TRBV2 with TRBJ1-1; 7 bases agree with TRBD1. This CDR3 is built from 15 residues. Germline assignment: CDR1 SNHLY and CDR2 FYNNEI. V lost 8 bases and J lost 7; bases outside the gene matches: 16.